The clone carrying this TCR beta chain was observed a single time. This record comes from a study of control samples from healthy donors and cancer patients. Trimming removed 3 bases at V and 4 bases at J, with 10 bases between. Germline CDR1 is KGHSH and CDR2 is LQKENI. The CDR3 covers 13 residues. Clones were read by immunoSEQ multiplex PCR, and TCRdb kept only the in-frame ones, dropping some. The repertoire consists of about 120,000 clones, with 75% to 90% occurring once and the leading ten covering around 1.1%. The sequence was collected from a woman aged 45-59 years with colorectal cancer. This chain uses TRBV18 with TRBJ2-7; D might be TRBD1 or TRBD2, each matching 5 bases. The source material was PBMCs. The CDR3 DNA sequence: TGTGCCAGCTCACCTTCTGGGGGTTACGAGCAGTACTTC. Residues: CASSPSGGYEQYF.